This TCR beta chain was found in a study of OX40 agonist ivuxolimab in advanced cancers. The length of the CDR3 is 14 residues. V gave up 3 bases and J gave up 4 bases, with 12 bases separating them. The germline CDR1 and CDR2 sequences are LNHDA and SQIVND (reference sequence). The table came from immunoSEQ multiplex PCR; TCRdb's copy has only in-frame clones and leaves some out. Of fewer than 45,000 clones listed, roughly 90% are singletons. This sample comprised CD4+ or CD8+ T cells sorted from blood, obtained in a trial of the OX40 agonist ivuxolimab. The chain couples TRBV19 to TRBJ1-1, with D possibly TRBD1 on 5 matching bases. The sequence derives from an adult with an advanced solid tumor such as melanoma, head and neck, liver or kidney cancer. DNA for the CDR3: TGTGCCAGTAGTATTGGCGGGGCCCCCACTGAAGCTTTCTTT. This codes for CASSIGGAPTEAFF.